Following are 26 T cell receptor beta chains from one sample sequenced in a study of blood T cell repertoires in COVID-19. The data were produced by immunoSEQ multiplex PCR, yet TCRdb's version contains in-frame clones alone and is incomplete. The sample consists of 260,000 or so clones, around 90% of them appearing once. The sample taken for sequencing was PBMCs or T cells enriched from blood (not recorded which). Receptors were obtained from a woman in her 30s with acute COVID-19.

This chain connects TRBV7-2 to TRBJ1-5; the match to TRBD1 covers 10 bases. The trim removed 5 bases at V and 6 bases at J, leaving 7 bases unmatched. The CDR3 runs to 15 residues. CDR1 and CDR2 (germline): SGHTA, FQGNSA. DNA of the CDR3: TGTGCCAGCAGCGTCCGACAGGGGGCTGGTCAGCCCCAGCATTTT. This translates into CASSVRQGAGQPQHF.

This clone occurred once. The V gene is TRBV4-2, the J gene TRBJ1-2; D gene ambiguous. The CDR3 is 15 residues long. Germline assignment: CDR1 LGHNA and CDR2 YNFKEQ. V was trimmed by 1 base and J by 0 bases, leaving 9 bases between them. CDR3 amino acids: CASSQVAGSNYGYTF. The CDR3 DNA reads TGTGCCAGCAGCCAAGTAGCGGGGTCTAACTATGGCTACACCTTC.

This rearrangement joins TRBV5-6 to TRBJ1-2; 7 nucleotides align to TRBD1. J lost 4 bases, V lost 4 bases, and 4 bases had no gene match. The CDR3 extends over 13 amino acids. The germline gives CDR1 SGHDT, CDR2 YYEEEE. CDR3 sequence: CASSTGQVYGYTF. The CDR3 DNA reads TGTGCCAGCAGCACCGGACAGGTCTATGGCTACACCTTC.

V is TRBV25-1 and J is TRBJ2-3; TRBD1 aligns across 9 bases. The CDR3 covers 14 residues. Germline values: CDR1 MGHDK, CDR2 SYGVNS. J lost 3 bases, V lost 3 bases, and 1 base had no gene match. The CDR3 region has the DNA TGTGCCAGCAGTGAGACAGGGGGGACAGATACGCAGTATTTT. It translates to CASSETGGTDTQYF.

The CDR3 spells CASSFRDRVRGTDTQYF. The CDR3 region has the DNA TGCGCCAGCAGCTTCCGGGACAGGGTTAGGGGCACAGATACGCAGTATTTT. The V gene is TRBV5-1, the J gene TRBJ2-3, with 9 bases matching TRBD1. This CDR3 comprises 17 residues. The V gene end was trimmed by 2 bases and the J gene end by 1 base; junction bases not matched to a gene: 8. Germline CDR1 SGHRS, CDR2 YFSETQ.

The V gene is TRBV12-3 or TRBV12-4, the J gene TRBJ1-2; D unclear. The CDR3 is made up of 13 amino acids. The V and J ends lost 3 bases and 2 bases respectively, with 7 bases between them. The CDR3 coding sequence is TGTGCCAGCAGTTTTACGGGAAACTATGGCTACACCTTC. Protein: CASSFTGNYGYTF.

CDR3 in DNA: TGTGCCAGCAGCTCGACAGGGGAAGAGACCCAGTACTTC. Residues: CASSSTGEETQYF. This rearrangement joins TRBV7-8 to TRBJ2-5; 8 nucleotides line up with TRBD1. The germline V gene encodes CDR1 SGHVS and CDR2 FQNEAQ. The CDR3 consists of 13 residues. The V segment lost 4 bases and the J segment 3 bases; nucleotides outside the gene matches: 1.

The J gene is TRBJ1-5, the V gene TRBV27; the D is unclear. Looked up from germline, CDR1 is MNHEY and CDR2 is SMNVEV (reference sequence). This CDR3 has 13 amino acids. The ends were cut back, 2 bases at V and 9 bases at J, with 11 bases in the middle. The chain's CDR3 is CASSLTSNVPQHF. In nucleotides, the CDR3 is TGTGCCAGCAGTTTAACTTCCAACGTGCCCCAGCATTTT.

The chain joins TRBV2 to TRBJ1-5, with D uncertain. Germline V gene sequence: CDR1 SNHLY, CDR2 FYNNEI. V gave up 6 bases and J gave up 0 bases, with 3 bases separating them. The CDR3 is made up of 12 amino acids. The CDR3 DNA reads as TGTGCCAGCAGGTATAGCAATCAGCCCCAGCATTTT. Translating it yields CASRYSNQPQHF.

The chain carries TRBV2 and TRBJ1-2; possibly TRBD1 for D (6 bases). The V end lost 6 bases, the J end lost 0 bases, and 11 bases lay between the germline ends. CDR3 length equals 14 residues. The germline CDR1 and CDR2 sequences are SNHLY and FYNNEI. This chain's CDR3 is CASSPRQANYGYTF. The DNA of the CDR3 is TGTGCCAGCAGCCCGCGACAGGCTAACTATGGCTACACCTTC.

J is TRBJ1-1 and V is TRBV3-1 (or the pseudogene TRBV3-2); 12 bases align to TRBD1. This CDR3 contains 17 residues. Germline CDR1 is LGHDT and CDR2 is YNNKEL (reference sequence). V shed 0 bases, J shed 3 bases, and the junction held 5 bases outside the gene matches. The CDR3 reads CASSQEGQGAWDTEAFF. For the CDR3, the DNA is TGTGCCAGCAGCCAAGAGGGACAGGGGGCGTGGGACACTGAAGCTTTCTTT.

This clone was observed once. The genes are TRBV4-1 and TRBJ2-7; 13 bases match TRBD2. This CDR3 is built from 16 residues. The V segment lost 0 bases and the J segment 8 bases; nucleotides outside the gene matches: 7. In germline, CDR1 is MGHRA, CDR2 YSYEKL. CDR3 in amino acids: CASSQDLGTSGVKQYF. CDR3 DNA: TGCGCCAGCAGCCAAGATTTAGGGACTAGCGGGGTTAAGCAGTACTTC.

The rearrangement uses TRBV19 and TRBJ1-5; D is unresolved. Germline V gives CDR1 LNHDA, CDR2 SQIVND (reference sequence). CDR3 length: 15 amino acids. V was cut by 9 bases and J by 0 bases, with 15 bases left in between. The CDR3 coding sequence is TGTGCCAGCTCCCCACATCACGATAGCAATCAGCCCCAGCATTTT. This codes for CASSPHHDSNQPQHF.

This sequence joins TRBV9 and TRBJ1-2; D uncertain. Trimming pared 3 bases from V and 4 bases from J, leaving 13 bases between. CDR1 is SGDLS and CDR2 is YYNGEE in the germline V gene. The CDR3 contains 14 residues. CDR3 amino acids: CASSARGNPYGYTF. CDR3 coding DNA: TGTGCCAGCAGCGCAAGAGGAAACCCCTATGGCTACACCTTC.

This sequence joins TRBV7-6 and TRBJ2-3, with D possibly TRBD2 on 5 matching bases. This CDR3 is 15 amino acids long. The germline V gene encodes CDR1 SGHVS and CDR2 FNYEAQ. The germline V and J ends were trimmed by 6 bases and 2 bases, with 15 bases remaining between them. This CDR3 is CASSHDYRLTDTQYF. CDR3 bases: TGTGCCAGCAGTCACGACTACCGGCTCACAGATACGCAGTATTTT.

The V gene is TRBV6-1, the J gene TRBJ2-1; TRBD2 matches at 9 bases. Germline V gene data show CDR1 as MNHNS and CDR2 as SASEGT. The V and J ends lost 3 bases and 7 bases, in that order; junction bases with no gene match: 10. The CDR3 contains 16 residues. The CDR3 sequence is CASSETGGAGGNEQFF. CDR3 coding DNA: TGTGCCAGCAGTGAGACGGGGGGAGCGGGGGGTAATGAGCAGTTCTTC.

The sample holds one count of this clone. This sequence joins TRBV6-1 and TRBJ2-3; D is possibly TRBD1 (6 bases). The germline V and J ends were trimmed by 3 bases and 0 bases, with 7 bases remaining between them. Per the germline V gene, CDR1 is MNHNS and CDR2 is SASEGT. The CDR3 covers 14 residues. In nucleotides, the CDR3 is TGTGCCAGCAGTGAGGGACACAGCACAGATACGCAGTATTTT. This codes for CASSEGHSTDTQYF.

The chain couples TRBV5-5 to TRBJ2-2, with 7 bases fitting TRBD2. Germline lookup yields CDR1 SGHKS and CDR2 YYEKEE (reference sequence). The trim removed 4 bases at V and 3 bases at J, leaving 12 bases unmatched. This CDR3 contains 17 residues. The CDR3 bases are TGTGCCAGCAGCCTTCGTTTTGGCGGGGGAGACACCGGGGAGCTGTTTTTT. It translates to CASSLRFGGGDTGELFF.

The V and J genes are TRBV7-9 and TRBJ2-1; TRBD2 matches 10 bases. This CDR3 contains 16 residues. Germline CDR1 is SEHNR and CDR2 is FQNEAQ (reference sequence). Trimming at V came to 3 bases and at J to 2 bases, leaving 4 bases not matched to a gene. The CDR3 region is CASSLGLAPAYNEQFF. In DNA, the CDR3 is TGTGCCAGCAGCTTGGGACTAGCGCCGGCCTACAATGAGCAGTTCTTC.

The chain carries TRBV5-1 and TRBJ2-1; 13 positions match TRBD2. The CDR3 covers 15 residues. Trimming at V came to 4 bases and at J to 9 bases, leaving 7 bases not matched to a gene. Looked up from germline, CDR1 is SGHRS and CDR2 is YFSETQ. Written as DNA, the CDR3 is TGCGCCAGCAGCCCGACTAGCGGGGGGTATAGTGAGCAGTTCTTC. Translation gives CASSPTSGGYSEQFF.

The CDR3: CASSQVTAVAGANVLTF. In DNA form, the CDR3 reads TGTGCCAGCAGCCAAGTCACAGCTGTGGCCGGGGCCAACGTCCTGACTTTC. The rearrangement uses TRBV3-1 (or the pseudogene TRBV3-2) and TRBJ2-6; no reliable D call. Per the germline V gene, CDR1 is LGHDT and CDR2 is YNNKEL (reference sequence). CDR3 length equals 17 residues. The V end lost 1 base, the J end lost 4 bases, and 14 bases lay between the germline ends.

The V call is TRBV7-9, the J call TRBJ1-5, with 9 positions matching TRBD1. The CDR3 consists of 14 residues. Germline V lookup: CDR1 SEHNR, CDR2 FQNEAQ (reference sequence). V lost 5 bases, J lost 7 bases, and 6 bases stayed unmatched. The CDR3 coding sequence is TGTGCCAGCAGCCCGGACAGGGGTGGACAGCCCCAGCATTTT. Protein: CASSPDRGGQPQHF.

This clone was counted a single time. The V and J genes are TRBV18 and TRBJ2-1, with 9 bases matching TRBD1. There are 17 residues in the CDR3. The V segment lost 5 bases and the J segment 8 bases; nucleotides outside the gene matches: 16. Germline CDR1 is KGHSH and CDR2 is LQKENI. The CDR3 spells CASSSIPSDRGKYEQFF. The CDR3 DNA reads TGTGCCAGCTCATCCATTCCTAGCGACAGGGGGAAATATGAGCAGTTCTTC. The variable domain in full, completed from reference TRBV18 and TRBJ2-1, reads NAGVMQNPRHLVRRRGQEARLRCSPMKGHSHVYWYRQLPEEGLKFMVYLQKENIIDESGMPKERFSAEFPKEGPSILRIQQVVRGDSAAYFCASSSIPSDRGKYEQFFGPGTRLTVL.

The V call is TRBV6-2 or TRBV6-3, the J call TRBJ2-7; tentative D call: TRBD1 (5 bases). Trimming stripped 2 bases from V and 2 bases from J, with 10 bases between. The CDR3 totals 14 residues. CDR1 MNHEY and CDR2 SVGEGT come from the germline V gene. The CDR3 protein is CASSYGQGPYEQYF. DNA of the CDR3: TGTGCCAGCAGTTACGGGCAGGGCCCCTACGAGCAGTACTTC.

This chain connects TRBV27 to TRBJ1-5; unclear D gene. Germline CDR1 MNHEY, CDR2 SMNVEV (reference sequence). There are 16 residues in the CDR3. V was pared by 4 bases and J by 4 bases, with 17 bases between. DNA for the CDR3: TGTGCCAGCAGTTCGTATTCGACGGAGGGAAATCAGCCCCAGCATTTT. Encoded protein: CASSSYSTEGNQPQHF.

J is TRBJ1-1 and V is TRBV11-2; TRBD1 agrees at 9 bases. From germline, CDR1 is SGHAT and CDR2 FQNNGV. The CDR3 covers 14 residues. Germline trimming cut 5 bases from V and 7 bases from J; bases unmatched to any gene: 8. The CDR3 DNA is TGTGCCAGCAGCCGGAGGACAGGGGTAAATGAAGCTTTCTTT. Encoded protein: CASSRRTGVNEAFF.